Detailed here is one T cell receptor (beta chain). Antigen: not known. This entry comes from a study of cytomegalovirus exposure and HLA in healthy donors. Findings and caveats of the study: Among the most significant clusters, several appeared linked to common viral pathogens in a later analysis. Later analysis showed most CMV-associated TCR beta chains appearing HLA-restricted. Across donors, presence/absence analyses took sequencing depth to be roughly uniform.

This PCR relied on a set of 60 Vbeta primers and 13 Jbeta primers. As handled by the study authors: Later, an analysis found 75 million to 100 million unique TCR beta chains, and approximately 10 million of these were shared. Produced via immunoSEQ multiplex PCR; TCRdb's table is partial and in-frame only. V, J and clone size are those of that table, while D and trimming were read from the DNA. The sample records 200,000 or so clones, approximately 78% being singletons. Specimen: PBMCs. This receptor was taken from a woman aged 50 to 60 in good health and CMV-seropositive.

The CDR3 nucleotides are TGTGCCACCAGCAGCAGGGTACCCGGGGAGCTGTTTTTT. It codes for CATSSRVPGELFF. J is TRBJ2-2 and V is TRBV15, with D tentatively TRBD1 (5 bases). The CDR3 sequence is 13 residues long. V gave up 3 bases and J gave up 6 bases, with 8 bases separating them. Germline CDR1 reads LNHNV; CDR2 reads YYDKDF (reference sequence).